The following is a TCR beta chain sequence with its context. What it binds is unknown. The sample belongs to a study of OX40 agonist ivuxolimab in advanced cancers. Across the whole study: Every 2 weeks, patients received ivuxolimab intravenously, dosed at 0.01 to 10 mg/kg. Findings of the study overall: Specificity for antigen went undetermined in the expanded peripheral T cells.

Clones were sequenced by immunoSEQ multiplex PCR, and TCRdb holds only the in-frame ones, with some missing. The sample carries 67,000 or so clones, about 87% recorded once. CDR3 length equals 16 residues. Germline CDR1 SGHRS, CDR2 YFSETQ. V lost 3 bases, J lost 0 bases, and 13 bases lay in between. Prior autoimmune disease or systemic immunosuppression barred patients. The chain links TRBV5-1 to TRBJ1-3; D is ambiguous. This receptor was obtained from an adult with an advanced solid tumor such as melanoma, head and neck, liver or kidney cancer. The sample in question was CD4+ or CD8+ T cells sorted from blood, obtained in a trial of the OX40 agonist ivuxolimab. The CDR3 DNA is TGCGCCAGCAGCTCCTCCGGCCCTGACTCTGGAAACACCATATATTTT. It yields the protein CASSSSGPDSGNTIYF.